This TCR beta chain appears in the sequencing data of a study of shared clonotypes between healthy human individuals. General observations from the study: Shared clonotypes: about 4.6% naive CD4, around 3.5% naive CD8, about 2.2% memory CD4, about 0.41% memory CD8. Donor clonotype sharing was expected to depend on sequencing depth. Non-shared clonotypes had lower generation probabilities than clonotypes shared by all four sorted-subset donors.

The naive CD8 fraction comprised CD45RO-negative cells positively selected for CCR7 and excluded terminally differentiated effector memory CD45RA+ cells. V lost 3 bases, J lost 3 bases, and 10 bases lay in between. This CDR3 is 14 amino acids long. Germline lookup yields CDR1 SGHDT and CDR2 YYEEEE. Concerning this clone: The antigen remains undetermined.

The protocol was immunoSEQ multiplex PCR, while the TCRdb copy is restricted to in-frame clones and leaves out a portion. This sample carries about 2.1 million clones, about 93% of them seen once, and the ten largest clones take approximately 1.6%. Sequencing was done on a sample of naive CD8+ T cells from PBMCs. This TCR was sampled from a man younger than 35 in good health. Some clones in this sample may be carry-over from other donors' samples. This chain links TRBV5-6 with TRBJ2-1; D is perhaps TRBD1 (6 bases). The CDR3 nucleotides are TGTGCCAGCAGCTCCGGGACATTCTACAATGAGCAGTTCTTC. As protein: CASSSGTFYNEQFF.